The 31 T cell receptor beta chains listed next were all sequenced from one sample in a study of beta chain features in type 1 diabetes. As every portion of the isolated RNA was reverse transcribed, the sequencing read expressed TCRB transcripts. TCRdb keeps only in-frame clones here, not all; method: immunoSEQ multiplex PCR. The repertoire holds over 65,000 clones, with 25% to 35% as singletons. The source material was stem cell memory CD4+ T cells from blood. The receptors originated from a woman between 18 and 29 years old in good health.

In this sample, this clone turned up a few times. The rearrangement links TRBV29-1 to TRBJ2-1, with 11 bases aligning to TRBD2. Germline CDR1 and CDR2: SQVTM and ANQGSEA. V shed 5 bases, J shed 5 bases, and the junction held 5 bases outside the gene matches. The CDR3 extends over 14 amino acids. The CDR3 DNA is TGCAGCGTTATAGCGGGAGGGAGAAACAATGAGCAGTTCTTC. Its translation is CSVIAGGRNNEQFF.

This clone was recorded once. This chain links TRBV7-3 with TRBJ2-7, with 9 bases matching TRBD1. J was trimmed by 0 bases and V by 2 bases; bases with no gene match: 2. The germline V gene has CDR1 SGHTA and CDR2 FQGTGA. The CDR3 consists of 15 residues. The CDR3 is CASSLGTGSSYEQYF. The CDR3 DNA reads TGTGCCAGCAGCTTAGGGACAGGGAGCTCCTACGAGCAGTACTTC.

This clone was counted only a few times. The chain joins TRBV7-6 to TRBJ2-4, with 7 bases identical to TRBD1. The ends lost 5 bases at V and 6 bases at J; junction bases unmatched: 10. Germline V gene data show CDR1 as SGHVS and CDR2 as FNYEAQ. This CDR3 comprises 15 residues. CDR3 sequence reads: CASSADRVRGNIQYF. As DNA, the CDR3 is TGTGCCAGCAGCGCCGACAGGGTGCGAGGAAACATTCAGTACTTC. The variable domain in full, with the rest retrieved from reference TRBV7-6 and TRBJ2-4, is GAGVSQSPRYKVTKRGQDVALRCDPISGHVSLYWYRQALGQGPEFLTYFNYEAQQDKSGLPNDRFSAERPEGSISTLTIQRTEQRDSAMYRCASSADRVRGNIQYFGAGTRLSVL.

The chain uses TRBV27 and TRBJ2-7, with unresolved D. CDR3 length: 16 residues. With 5 bases removed from V and 0 bases from J, the gap between germline ends came to 17 bases. In germline, CDR1 is MNHEY, CDR2 SMNVEV (reference sequence). The CDR3 DNA reads as TGTGCCAGCAGTACCTCATCCGGGTCAGACTCCTACGAGCAGTACTTC. It yields the protein CASSTSSGSDSYEQYF.

This chain uses TRBV10-2 with TRBJ2-2; 12 bases align to TRBD2. The V segment lost 7 bases and the J segment 5 bases; nucleotides outside the gene matches: 5. The CDR3 is 15 amino acids. CDR1 is WSHSY and CDR2 is SAAADI in the germline V gene. CDR3 loop: CASKTSGSGTGELFF. The CDR3 DNA is TGCGCCAGCAAGACTAGCGGGAGTGGAACCGGGGAGCTGTTTTTT.

CDR3 sequence (DNA): TGTGCCAGCAAGCGGGATGCCTACGAGCAGTACTTC. It is translated as CASKRDAYEQYF. V and J are TRBV13 and TRBJ2-7; 7 bases are shared with TRBD2. V lost 7 bases to trimming and J lost 2 bases; unmatched junction nucleotides: 2. Germline loops: CDR1 PRHDT, CDR2 FYEKMQ (reference sequence). This CDR3 contains 12 residues.

This clone appeared a few times. The chain links TRBV5-4 to TRBJ1-5; TRBD1 is a possible D gene (5 bases). Between the trimmed V and J ends, which lost 4 bases and 0 bases, there was a span of 14 bases. CDR1 is SGHNT and CDR2 is YYREEE in the germline V gene (reference sequence). There are 16 residues in the CDR3. The CDR3 is CASSPLPGLSNQPQHF. The CDR3 nucleotides are TGTGCCAGCAGCCCACTTCCGGGACTTAGCAATCAGCCCCAGCATTTT. Full variable domain (missing parts from reference TRBV5-4 and TRBJ1-5): ETGVTQSPTHLIKTRGQQVTLRCSSQSGHNTVSWYQQALGQGPQFIFQYYREEENGRGNFPPRFSGLQFPNYSSELNVNALELDDSALYLCASSPLPGLSNQPQHFGDGTRLSIL.

The chain has TRBV30 and TRBJ1-6; 8 positions match TRBD1. This CDR3 is built from 15 residues. The V and J ends lost 5 bases and 4 bases, in that order; junction bases with no gene match: 7. Germline V gene sequence: CDR1 GTSNPN, CDR2 SVGIG (reference sequence). CDR3 in DNA: TGTGCCTGGGTCAAGGGACAGGTTTATAATTCACCCCTCCACTTT. It yields the protein CAWVKGQVYNSPLHF.

CDR3 loop: CASSYKGGDYEQYF. As DNA, the CDR3 is TGTGCCAGCAGTTACAAGGGAGGGGACTACGAGCAGTACTTC. The gene calls are TRBV6-5 and TRBJ2-7; 7 bases are a match to TRBD2. V shed 2 bases and J 3 bases; nucleotides not matched to a gene: 4. Per the germline V gene, CDR1 is MNHEY and CDR2 is SVGAGI. The CDR3 runs to 14 residues.

This clone was observed once. The chain combines TRBV5-4 with TRBJ1-1; possibly TRBD1 for D (5 bases). CDR3 size: 13 residues. Germline CDR1 reads SGHNT; CDR2 reads YYREEE (reference sequence). V was cut by 4 bases and J by 1 base, with 8 bases left in between. Here the CDR3 reads CASSLTANTEAFF. CDR3 nucleotides: TGTGCCAGCAGCCTGACAGCGAACACTGAAGCTTTCTTT.

The chain joins TRBV10-3 to TRBJ2-3; 7 nucleotides match TRBD2. Germline loops: CDR1 ENHRY, CDR2 SYGVKD. The CDR3 runs to 11 residues. V shed 4 bases and J 8 bases; nucleotides not matched to a gene: 0. In nucleotides, the CDR3 is TGTGCCATCAGTGGGGGGGGTACGCAGTATTTT. Its protein is CAISGGGTQYF.

The chain joins TRBV5-1 to TRBJ1-1; tentatively, D is TRBD1 (5 bases). V lost 4 bases and J 0 bases, leaving 19 bases between the germline ends. From germline, CDR1 is SGHRS and CDR2 YFSETQ. CDR3 size: 17 residues. The CDR3 region is CASSHGRGARLNTEAFF. CDR3 coding DNA: TGCGCCAGCAGCCACGGGAGGGGCGCGAGGTTGAACACTGAAGCTTTCTTT.

J is TRBJ2-3 and V is TRBV4-3, with 7 bases that match TRBD2. Trimming at V came to 4 bases and at J to 1 base, leaving 8 bases not matched to a gene. CDR1 and CDR2 (germline): LGHNA, YSLEER. There are 16 residues in the CDR3. CDR3: CASSRGGGEGTDTQYF. The CDR3 DNA follows: TGCGCCAGCAGCCGTGGGGGGGGAGAAGGCACAGATACGCAGTATTTT.

The chain uses TRBV19 and TRBJ2-1; 11 positions agree with TRBD2. The germline gives CDR1 LNHDA, CDR2 SQIVND (reference sequence). Germline trimming cut 6 bases from V and 10 bases from J; bases unmatched to any gene: 17. The CDR3 contains 17 residues. This CDR3 is CASSSASGRLIFGEQFF. CDR3 nucleotides: TGTGCCAGTAGCAGCGCTAGCGGGAGGTTGATCTTTGGGGAGCAGTTCTTC. The variable domain in full, with the rest retrieved from reference TRBV19 and TRBJ2-1, is DGGITQSPKYLFRKEGQNVTLSCEQNLNHDAMYWYRQDPGQGLRLIYYSQIVNDFQKGDIAEGYSVSREKKESFPLTVTSAQKNPTAFYLCASSSASGRLIFGEQFFGPGTRLTVL.

The gene calls are TRBV5-1 and TRBJ1-1; no clear D. The V gene's germline CDR1 is SGHRS and CDR2 YFSETQ. This CDR3 is built from 13 residues. V lost 3 bases and J lost 0, with 6 bases in between. The CDR3 is CASSSHMNTEAFF. CDR3 sequence (DNA): TGCGCCAGCAGCTCGCACATGAACACTGAAGCTTTCTTT.

The chain links TRBV29-1 to TRBJ2-7; TRBD2 matches 7 bases. The CDR3 sequence is 14 residues long. Trimming removed 6 bases from V and 4 bases from J; junction bases left unmatched: 12. In germline, CDR1 is SQVTM, CDR2 ANQGSEA. The CDR3 DNA follows: TGCAGCGTATTCGGGGACTGGGGGGGTTACGAGCAGTACTTC. As protein: CSVFGDWGGYEQYF.

V and J are TRBV18 and TRBJ2-5; 14 nucleotides line up with TRBD2. Germline CDR1 KGHSH, CDR2 LQKENI. Trimming took 3 bases from V and 9 from J; bases not matched to a gene: 15. The CDR3 runs 18 residues. The CDR3 coding sequence is TGTGCCAGCTCACCTAACTCCCCCCCGGGACTAGCGGGAGCGCCCCAGTACTTC. This translates into CASSPNSPPGLAGAPQYF.

This chain joins TRBV18 and TRBJ2-6, with D hard to call. CDR1 KGHSH and CDR2 LQKENI come from the germline V gene. The CDR3 is 16 amino acids. V lost 3 bases and J lost 0, with 9 bases in between. DNA of the CDR3: TGTGCCAGCTCACCCGCACAGCTCTCTGGGGCCAACGTCCTGACTTTC. As protein: CASSPAQLSGANVLTF.

The DNA of the CDR3 is TGTGCCAGCAGCGTCGACGGGGGAGGGCGTACCGGGGAGCTGTTTTTT. It encodes CASSVDGGGRTGELFF. The rearrangement links TRBV9 to TRBJ2-2; TRBD2 aligns across 7 bases. V shed 2 bases and J 5 bases; nucleotides not matched to a gene: 9. The CDR3 sequence is 16 residues long. Germline values: CDR1 SGDLS, CDR2 YYNGEE.

The rearrangement links TRBV4-2 to TRBJ1-2; 8 bases are shared with TRBD1. The junction had 2 bases not matched to a gene; V was cut back by 5 bases and J by 3 bases. Germline-derived CDR1 and CDR2 are LGHNA and YNFKEQ. CDR3 size: 13 residues. The CDR3 sequence is CASSMDRDYGYTF. The CDR3 coding sequence is TGTGCCAGCAGCATGGACAGGGACTATGGCTACACCTTC.

This clone has at least ten counts. The chain recombines TRBV7-2 with TRBJ2-5, with a tentative D call TRBD2 (6 bases). Trimming left V 3 bases short and J 4 bases short, with 9 bases between. The CDR3 consists of 13 residues. CDR1 and CDR2 (germline): SGHTA, FQGNSA. The CDR3 region has the DNA TGTGCCAGCAGCTTCAGCGGGCCAGAGACCCAGTACTTC. Its protein is CASSFSGPETQYF.

The rearrangement uses TRBV5-6 and TRBJ1-4, with TRBD1 as a possible D gene (5 bases). V was trimmed by 4 bases and J by 5 bases, leaving 18 bases between them. Germline V gives CDR1 SGHDT, CDR2 YYEEEE. This CDR3 region has 16 residues. Here the CDR3 reads CASSNVGTGENEKLFF. The CDR3 bases are TGTGCCAGCAGCAACGTCGGAACAGGAGAAAATGAAAAACTGTTTTTT.

The V gene is TRBV6-1, the J gene TRBJ1-2, with D perhaps matching TRBD1 (5 bases). Germline loops: CDR1 MNHNS, CDR2 SASEGT. The length of the CDR3 is 13 residues. V lost 6 bases and J 0 bases, leaving 8 bases between the germline ends. The CDR3 sequence is CASSPGANYGYTF. As DNA, the CDR3 is TGTGCCAGCAGCCCGGGGGCTAACTATGGCTACACCTTC.

The rearrangement joins TRBV6-5 to TRBJ2-7, with 7 positions matching TRBD2. CDR1 is MNHEY, CDR2 SVGAGI, per germline. The CDR3 covers 12 residues. V was pared by 7 bases and J by 4 bases, with 4 bases of the junction left unmatched. Here the CDR3 DNA reads TGTGCCAGCACTCGGGGGGAATACGAGCAGTACTTC. Amino acids: CASTRGEYEQYF.

This clone was seen a few times. The chain recombines TRBV7-2 with TRBJ2-7; D not certain. Germline assignment: CDR1 SGHTA and CDR2 FQGNSA. The CDR3 consists of 13 residues. V lost 4 bases and J 0 bases, leaving 7 bases between the germline ends. CDR3 in DNA: TGTGCCAGCAGCTCTTACACCTCCTACGAGCAGTACTTC. It yields the protein CASSSYTSYEQYF.

This chain connects TRBV18 to TRBJ2-5; 13 bases match TRBD2. In germline, CDR1 is KGHSH, CDR2 LQKENI. Trimming removed 3 bases from V and 1 base from J; junction bases left unmatched: 11. CDR3 length: 19 amino acids. Here the CDR3 reads CASSPQLAGGPLLQETQYF. CDR3 DNA sequence: TGTGCCAGCTCACCTCAACTAGCGGGAGGGCCCCTCCTCCAAGAGACCCAGTACTTC.

The rearrangement uses TRBV9 and TRBJ2-3; D remains ambiguous. The CDR3 runs to 12 residues. Germline V gene sequence: CDR1 SGDLS, CDR2 YYNGEE. Trimming stripped 0 bases from V and 5 bases from J, with 4 bases between. CDR3 protein: CASSVALDTQYF. CDR3 DNA: TGTGCCAGCAGCGTAGCTTTAGATACGCAGTATTTT. Full variable domain (missing parts from reference TRBV9 and TRBJ2-3): DSGVTQTPKHLITATGQRVTLRCSPRSGDLSVYWYQQSLDQGLQFLIQYYNGEERAKGNILERFSAQQFPDLHSELNLSSLELGDSALYFCASSVALDTQYFGPGTRLTVL.

V gene TRBV7-2 combines with J gene TRBJ2-7; 13 positions match TRBD2. This CDR3 comprises 15 residues. Trimming cost V 4 bases and J 4 bases; bases outside gene matches: 4. CDR1 and CDR2 (germline): SGHTA, FQGNSA. CDR3 region: CASSSRLAGGYEQYF. As DNA, the CDR3 is TGTGCCAGCAGCTCTCGACTAGCGGGGGGATACGAGCAGTACTTC.

A few counts support this clone. An end of the junction does not agree with germline; a read error may underlie this. CDR3 protein: CASSPARGGTGELFF. CDR3 DNA: TGTGCTAGCAGTCCTGCGCGGGGGGGCACCGGGGAGCTGTTTTTT. The V gene is TRBV7-7, the J gene TRBJ2-2; 9 bases fit TRBD2. This CDR3 has 15 amino acids. The V gene's germline CDR1 is SSHAT and CDR2 FNYEAQ (reference sequence).

The chain has TRBV19 and TRBJ1-2; 9 bases map to TRBD1. V lost 4 bases and J lost 4; bases outside the gene matches: 1. Germline loops: CDR1 LNHDA, CDR2 SQIVND (reference sequence). CDR3 length: 13 amino acids. The CDR3 is CASSTGQGYGYTF. In nucleotides, the CDR3 is TGTGCCAGTAGTACGGGACAGGGCTATGGCTACACCTTC. The variable domain in full, with the rest retrieved from reference TRBV19 and TRBJ1-2, is DGGITQSPKYLFRKEGQNVTLSCEQNLNHDAMYWYRQDPGQGLRLIYYSQIVNDFQKGDIAEGYSVSREKKESFPLTVTSAQKNPTAFYLCASSTGQGYGYTFGSGTRLTVV.

The chain uses TRBV7-8 and TRBJ2-7, with TRBD2 identical over 8 bases. Germline CDR1 and CDR2: SGHVS and FQNEAQ. V gave up 1 base and J gave up 5 bases; unmatched junction bases: 1. This CDR3 is built from 13 residues. The CDR3 spells CASSLEREHEQYF. The CDR3 nucleotides are TGTGCCAGCAGCTTAGAGCGGGAGCACGAGCAGTACTTC.